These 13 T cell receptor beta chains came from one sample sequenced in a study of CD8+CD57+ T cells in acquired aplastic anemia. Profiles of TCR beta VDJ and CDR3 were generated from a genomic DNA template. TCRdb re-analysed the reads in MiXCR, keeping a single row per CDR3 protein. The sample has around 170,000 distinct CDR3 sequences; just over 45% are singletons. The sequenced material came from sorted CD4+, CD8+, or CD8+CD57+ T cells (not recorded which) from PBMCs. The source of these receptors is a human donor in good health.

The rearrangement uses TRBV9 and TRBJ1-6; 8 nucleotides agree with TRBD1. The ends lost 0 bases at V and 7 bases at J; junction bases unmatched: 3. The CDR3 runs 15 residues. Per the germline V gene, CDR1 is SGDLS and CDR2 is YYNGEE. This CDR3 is CASSVGPGGNSPLHF. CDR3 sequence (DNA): TGTGCCAGCAGCGTAGGGCCAGGGGGCAATTCACCCCTCCACTTT.

CDR3 in DNA: TGTGCCAGCAGCTTGGTGAGGTTTGAGGCTAGCGGGAAAAGCTCCTACGAGCAGTACTTC. Protein: CASSLVRFEASGKSSYEQYF. The gene calls are TRBV5-4 and TRBJ2-7; 9 nucleotides agree with TRBD2. CDR1 and CDR2 from the germline V gene are SGHNT and YYREEE (reference sequence). V dropped 0 bases and J dropped 0; count of bases not matched to a gene: 16. There are 20 residues in the CDR3.

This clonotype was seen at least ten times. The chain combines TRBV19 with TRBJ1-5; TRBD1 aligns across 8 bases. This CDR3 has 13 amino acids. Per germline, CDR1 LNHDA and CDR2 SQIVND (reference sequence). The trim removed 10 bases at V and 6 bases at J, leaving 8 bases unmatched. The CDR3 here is CATRDRGIQPQHF. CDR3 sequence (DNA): TGTGCCACTAGAGACAGGGGTATTCAGCCCCAGCATTTT.

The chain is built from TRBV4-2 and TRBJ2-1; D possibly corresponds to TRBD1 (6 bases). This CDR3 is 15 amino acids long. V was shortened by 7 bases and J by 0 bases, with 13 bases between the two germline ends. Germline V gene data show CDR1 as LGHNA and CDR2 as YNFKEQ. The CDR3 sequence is CASTPRGSSYNEQFF. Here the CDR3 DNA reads TGTGCCAGCACCCCCAGGGGAAGCTCCTACAATGAGCAGTTCTTC.

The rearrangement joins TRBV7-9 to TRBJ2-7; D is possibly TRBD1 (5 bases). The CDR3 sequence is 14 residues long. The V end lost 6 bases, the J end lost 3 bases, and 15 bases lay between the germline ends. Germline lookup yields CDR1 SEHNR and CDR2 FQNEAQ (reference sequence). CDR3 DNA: TGTGCCAGCAGGTCGACAGAGGAGAGCTACGAGCAGTACTTC. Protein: CASRSTEESYEQYF.

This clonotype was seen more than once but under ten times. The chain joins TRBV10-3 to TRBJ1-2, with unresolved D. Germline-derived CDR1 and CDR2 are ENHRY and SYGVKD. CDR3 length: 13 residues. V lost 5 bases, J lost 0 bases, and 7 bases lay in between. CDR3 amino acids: CAISPDPNYGYTF. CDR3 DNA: TGTGCCATCAGTCCTGACCCTAACTATGGCTACACCTTC.

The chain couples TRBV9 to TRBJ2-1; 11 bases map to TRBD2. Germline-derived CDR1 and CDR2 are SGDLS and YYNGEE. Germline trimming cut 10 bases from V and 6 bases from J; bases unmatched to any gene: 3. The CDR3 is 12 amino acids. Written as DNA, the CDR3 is TGTGCCCGGCTAGCGGGAGGCAATGAGCAGTTCTTC. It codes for CARLAGGNEQFF.

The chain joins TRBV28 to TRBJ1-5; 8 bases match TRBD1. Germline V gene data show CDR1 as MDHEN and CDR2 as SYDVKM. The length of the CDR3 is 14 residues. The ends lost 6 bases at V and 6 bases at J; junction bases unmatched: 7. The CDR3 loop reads CASRDRERRQPQHF. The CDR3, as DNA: TGTGCCAGCAGGGACAGGGAAAGGCGTCAGCCCCAGCATTTT.

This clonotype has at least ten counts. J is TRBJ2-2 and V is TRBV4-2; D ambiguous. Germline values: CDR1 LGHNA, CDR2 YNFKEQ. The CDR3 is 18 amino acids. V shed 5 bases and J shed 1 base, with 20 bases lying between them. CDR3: CASSADLHRPENTGELFF. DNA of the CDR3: TGTGCCAGCAGCGCGGATTTACACCGCCCTGAGAACACCGGGGAGCTGTTTTTT.

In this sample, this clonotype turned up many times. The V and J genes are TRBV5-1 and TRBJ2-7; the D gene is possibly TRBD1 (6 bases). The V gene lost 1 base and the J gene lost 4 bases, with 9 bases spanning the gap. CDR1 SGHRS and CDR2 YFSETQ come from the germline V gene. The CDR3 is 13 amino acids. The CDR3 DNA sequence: TGCGCCAGCAGCTTGCAGGGGTCTTACGAGCAGTACTTC. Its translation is CASSLQGSYEQYF.

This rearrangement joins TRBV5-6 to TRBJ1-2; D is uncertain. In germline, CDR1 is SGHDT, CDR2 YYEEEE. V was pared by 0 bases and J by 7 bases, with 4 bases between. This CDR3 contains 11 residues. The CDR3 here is CASSLEGGYTF. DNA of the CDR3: TGTGCCAGCAGCTTGGAGGGTGGCTACACCTTC.

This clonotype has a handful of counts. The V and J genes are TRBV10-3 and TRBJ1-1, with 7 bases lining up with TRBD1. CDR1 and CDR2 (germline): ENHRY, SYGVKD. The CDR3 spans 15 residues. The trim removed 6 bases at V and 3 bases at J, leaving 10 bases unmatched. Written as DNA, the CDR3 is TGTGCCATCAGGGCAGGGGGGGCGAGGTACACTGAAGCTTTCTTT. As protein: CAIRAGGARYTEAFF.

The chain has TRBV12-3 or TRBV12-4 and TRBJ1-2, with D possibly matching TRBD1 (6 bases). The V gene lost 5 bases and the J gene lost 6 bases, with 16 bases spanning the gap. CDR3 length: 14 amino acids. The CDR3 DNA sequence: TGTGCCAGCAGTGCCGGGACACCACTTGATGGCTACACCTTC. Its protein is CASSAGTPLDGYTF.